This T cell receptor (beta chain) appears in the sequencing data of a study of T cells in Graves' hyperthyroidism and ophthalmopathy. This clonotype was seen only a few times. The antigen is not known. The V and J ends lost 1 base and 3 bases, in that order; junction bases with no gene match: 3. The CDR3 runs to 16 residues. Per the germline V gene, CDR1 is SGHVS and CDR2 is FQNEAQ. Each diagnosis was grounded in clinical symptoms, serum thyroxine and TRAb, thyroid ultrasound, and orbital computed tomography. There were TCR beta CDR3 regions amplified from RNA transcripts. With the HTBI primer set, the TCR CDR3 went through a first round of RT-PCR. TCRdb reprocessed the multiplex PCR reads with MiXCR, giving one entry per CDR3 protein. This table has about 400,000 distinct CDR3 sequences, about an eighth appearing once. General study points: A 13 V-J model separated ophthalmopathy from stable hyperthyroidism.

This TCR derives from a man between 45 and 60 years old with Graves' ophthalmopathy. Sequenced material: blood. This sequence joins TRBV7-8 and TRBJ2-5, with 12 bases lining up with TRBD2. This chain's CDR3 is CASSLVASGREETQYF. CDR3 coding DNA: TGTGCCAGCAGCTTAGTGGCTAGCGGGAGGGAAGAGACCCAGTACTTC.